These T cell receptor beta chains were read from a single sample in a study of blood T cell repertoires in COVID-19. Some clones are missing from TCRdb's copy, which holds only in-frame ones; the method was immunoSEQ multiplex PCR. The sample carries 55,000 to 70,000 clones, 70% to 90% recorded once. Sequences were obtained from peripheral blood. These receptor sequences come from a woman aged 45 to 65 with COVID-19, enrolled during active disease. The conserved cysteine and the conserved F or W are not part of the CDR3 here. Fields, in order: CDR3 protein, V gene.

ASSEAFTRRNIQY,TRBV6-1
SGGDSP,TRBV29-1
ASSLVTGVSTEAF,TRBV7-2
ASSSPISGTFWETQY,TRBV7-9
ASSDLRRRGPGTF,TRBV11-2
ASSFRGSDGYT,TRBV5-4
AWWTARHGYT,TRBV30
ASSQGVGEQY,TRBV27
ASSTPRVRGELF,TRBV11-2
ASSQEIRRADTQY,TRBV14
ASSYGSLGGSIDQY,TRBV6-5
ASSAGLRGYT,TRBV28
ASSLINIGELF,TRBV7-9
ASSRRTLYGYT,TRBV28
ASSLRDFTDSEQF,TRBV4-1
ASSLKPVEPQH,TRBV7-2
ASSHGQGGNTEAF,TRBV11-2
ASSQSGRGSGELF,TRBV9
ASSRRLAGARVSTDTQY,TRBV11-2
ASSLGGTASSYEQY,TRBV11-3
ASTQGGHLINIQY,TRBV11-2
ASSARLAGTDTQY,TRBV5-5
ASRLAGDVIEQF,TRBV6-6
ASSRPTGRGTEAF,TRBV6-5
ASSGSEEGRFHEQY,TRBV13
ASMFMNTEAF,TRBV19
ASSDGSTGELF,TRBV6-4